At least ten counts were recorded for the clone carrying this TCR beta chain. The data stem from a study of molecular identifiers for immune sequencing clone quantification. Via MiXCR, TCRdb re-called the PCR reads, giving one row per CDR3 protein. The repertoire holds some 590,000 distinct CDR3 sequences, with around 25% as singletons. CDR1 is SGHTA, CDR2 FQGNSA, per germline. CDR3 size: 15 residues. V was pared by 3 bases and J by 0 bases, with 9 bases between. The gene calls are TRBV7-2 and TRBJ1-5; D not resolved. The TCR was taken from a human donor in good health. Some libraries in this study had Jurkat cell RNA spiked in. Sequencing was carried out using naive CD8+ T cells from blood, with Jurkat cell RNA spiked in. The subset: FACS-sorted CD8+CD4-CCR7+CD45RA+ naive T cells. Here the CDR3 DNA reads TGTGCCAGCAGCTTGATGGGGTATAGCAATCAGCCCCAGCATTTT. It specifies CASSLMGYSNQPQHF.